The 32 T cell receptor beta chains below all came from one sample that was sequenced in a study of cytomegalovirus exposure and HLA in healthy donors. Using immunoSEQ multiplex PCR, the repertoire was profiled, and TCRdb retains in-frame clones only, with some absent. Among 170,000 or so clones listed, approximately 83% were seen once. Source material: PBMCs. These receptors were taken from a woman in her late teens or twenties in good health and CMV-seropositive.

The rearrangement links TRBV6-5 to TRBJ1-5, with D possibly being TRBD1 (6 bases). V shed 4 bases and J shed 3 bases, with 13 bases lying between them. The CDR3 spans 15 residues. The germline V gene has CDR1 MNHEY and CDR2 SVGAGI. Written as DNA, the CDR3 is TGTGCCAGCAGTTTAGGGCAGGGGCACAATCAGCCCCAGCATTTT. Its translation is CASSLGQGHNQPQHF.

The V gene is TRBV18, the J gene TRBJ2-3; 9 positions match TRBD1. The junction had 2 bases not matched to a gene; V was cut back by 4 bases and J by 3 bases. The germline CDR1 and CDR2 sequences are KGHSH and LQKENI. CDR3 length equals 14 residues. CDR3 bases: TGTGCCAGCTCACTTGGACAGGGGACAGATACGCAGTATTTT. This codes for CASSLGQGTDTQYF.

The chain joins TRBV9 to TRBJ2-2; tentatively, D is TRBD2 (5 bases). From germline, CDR1 is SGDLS and CDR2 YYNGEE. V was shortened by 0 bases and J by 7 bases, with 13 bases between the two germline ends. CDR3 size: 15 residues. The DNA of the CDR3 is TGTGCCAGCAGCGTAGGTTCGGGATTCCTCGGGGAGCTGTTTTTT. Protein product: CASSVGSGFLGELFF. The variable domain in full, with the rest retrieved from reference TRBV9 and TRBJ2-2, is DSGVTQTPKHLITATGQRVTLRCSPRSGDLSVYWYQQSLDQGLQFLIQYYNGEERAKGNILERFSAQQFPDLHSELNLSSLELGDSALYFCASSVGSGFLGELFFGEGSRLTVL.

The chain recombines TRBV10-2 with TRBJ2-4; D may be TRBD2 (5 bases). The germline CDR1 and CDR2 sequences are WSHSY and SAAADI. This CDR3 comprises 14 residues. Trimming cost V 4 bases and J 5 bases, with 12 bases left between them. The CDR3 loop is CASSVAGVENIQYF. In nucleotides, the CDR3 is TGCGCCAGCAGTGTCGCCGGGGTGGAAAACATTCAGTACTTC.

In this sample, this clone turned up once. Other nucleotide sequences from this sample produce the same CDR3. The V call is TRBV7-3, the J call TRBJ1-1; maybe TRBD1 (6 bases). Germline CDR1 SGHTA, CDR2 FQGTGA. The CDR3 runs to 13 residues. Trimming left V 1 base short and J 4 bases short, with 7 bases between. DNA of the CDR3: TGTGCCAGCAGCTTAAAAGGGGGCACTGAAGCTTTCTTT. Protein sequence: CASSLKGGTEAFF.

The V and J genes are TRBV6-1 and TRBJ1-1, with D perhaps TRBD1 (5 bases). CDR3 length: 14 residues. The germline V gene encodes CDR1 MNHNS and CDR2 SASEGT. V was clipped by 8 bases and J by 2 bases, with 15 bases between them. The CDR3 DNA sequence: TGTGCCAGCGGAGGGGTAACGATCAACACTGAAGCTTTCTTT. It yields the protein CASGGVTINTEAFF.

V usage is TRBV7-2 and J usage is TRBJ1-6, with a tentative D call TRBD1 (6 bases). CDR1 SGHTA and CDR2 FQGNSA come from the germline V gene. Trimming took off 5 bases at V and 12 bases at J, with 20 bases between the two ends. The CDR3 has 15 residues. The CDR3, as DNA: TGTGCCAGCAGCCCCGGGGGGGGGCCAACCGGACCCCTCCACTTT. Protein product: CASSPGGGPTGPLHF. Combining the CDR3 with reference TRBV7-2 and TRBJ1-6 gives the whole variable domain GAGVSQSPSNKVTEKGKDVELRCDPISGHTALYWYRQSLGQGLEFLIYFQGNSAPDKSGLPSDRFSAERTGGSVSTLTIQRTQQEDSAVYLCASSPGGGPTGPLHFGNGTRLTVT.

This chain joins TRBV18 and TRBJ2-3; a possible D gene is TRBD2 (5 bases). V lost 2 bases to trimming and J lost 0 bases, with 12 bases between them. The CDR3 extends over 16 amino acids. The germline V gene encodes CDR1 KGHSH and CDR2 LQKENI. The CDR3: CASSPLRAGSTDTQYF. The CDR3 DNA sequence: TGTGCCAGCTCACCATTGCGGGCAGGAAGCACAGATACGCAGTATTTT.

The rearrangement uses TRBV13 and TRBJ1-2; the D is unclear. The V end was cut by 6 bases, the J end by 2 bases, with 13 bases between. The CDR3 has 14 amino acids. In germline, CDR1 is PRHDT, CDR2 FYEKMQ (reference sequence). The CDR3 region is CASSTSGVNYGYTF. Written as DNA, the CDR3 is TGTGCCAGCAGTACCTCCGGGGTGAACTATGGCTACACCTTC.

V and J are TRBV27 and TRBJ1-1, with D possibly TRBD1 on 5 matching bases. The length of the CDR3 is 15 residues. Trimming removed 2 bases from V and 2 bases from J, with 12 bases in between. Germline V lookup: CDR1 MNHEY, CDR2 SMNVEV (reference sequence). CDR3 in DNA: TGTGCCAGCAGTTTAAGGGGAATCGACAACACTGAAGCTTTCTTT. Translated: CASSLRGIDNTEAFF.

The chain has TRBV19 and TRBJ2-3; the match to TRBD1 covers 7 bases. Looked up from germline, CDR1 is LNHDA and CDR2 is SQIVND (reference sequence). The CDR3 runs 12 residues. V was pared by 8 bases and J by 3 bases, with 2 bases of the junction left unmatched. The CDR3 is CASRQGTDTQYF. For the CDR3, the DNA is TGTGCCAGTCGACAGGGTACAGATACGCAGTATTTT.

V usage is TRBV19 and J usage is TRBJ1-6, with TRBD1 as a possible D gene (6 bases). The CDR3 runs to 14 residues. The germline gives CDR1 LNHDA, CDR2 SQIVND (reference sequence). V lost 5 bases and J lost 7, with 12 bases in between. The CDR3 DNA reads as TGTGCCAGTAGTGTCCGGGGACAAAATTCACCCCTCCACTTT. It translates to CASSVRGQNSPLHF.

The chain joins TRBV10-3 to TRBJ2-1, with 9 bases aligning to TRBD1. J gave up 7 bases and V 6 bases, and 10 bases lay outside the gene matches. Germline V gene sequence: CDR1 ENHRY, CDR2 SYGVKD. The CDR3 covers 15 residues. The CDR3 nucleotides read TGTGCCATCAGGGGGAGACAGGGGGATGTGAATGAGCAGTTCTTC. It specifies CAIRGRQGDVNEQFF.

The chain uses TRBV6-5 and TRBJ1-1, with D perhaps matching TRBD1 (5 bases). CDR3 length: 14 amino acids. Germline CDR1 MNHEY, CDR2 SVGAGI. V was shortened by 4 bases and J by 6 bases, with 15 bases between the two germline ends. Here the CDR3 DNA reads TGTGCCAGCAGTTTGGGCACAGGATACCCTGAAGCTTTCTTT. Translation gives CASSLGTGYPEAFF.

The CDR3 nucleotides read TGTGCCAGCTCACCGGACAGGGGGGGAAGGAACGAGCAGTACTTC. Residues: CASSPDRGGRNEQYF. The V gene is TRBV18, the J gene TRBJ2-7, with 10 nucleotides matching TRBD1. Germline lookup yields CDR1 KGHSH and CDR2 LQKENI. There are 15 residues in the CDR3. Unmatched junction bases numbered 7, after V lost 3 bases and J lost 5 bases. The variable domain in full, completed from reference TRBV18 and TRBJ2-7, reads NAGVMQNPRHLVRRRGQEARLRCSPMKGHSHVYWYRQLPEEGLKFMVYLQKENIIDESGMPKERFSAEFPKEGPSILRIQQVVRGDSAAYFCASSPDRGGRNEQYFGPGTRLTVT.

The CDR3 sequence: CASSIASTGELFF. In DNA, the CDR3 is TGTGCCAGTAGTATAGCCAGCACCGGGGAGCTGTTTTTT. The chain couples TRBV19 to TRBJ2-2; D unresolved. This CDR3 spans 13 amino acids. V lost 1 base, J lost 4 bases, and 4 bases lay in between. The V gene's germline CDR1 is LNHDA and CDR2 SQIVND (reference sequence).

The chain combines TRBV7-6 with TRBJ2-5; 9 bases align to TRBD1. CDR3 length: 15 residues. CDR1 and CDR2 (germline): SGHVS, FNYEAQ. V lost 2 bases and J lost 5; bases outside the gene matches: 6. The CDR3 region has the DNA TGTGCCAGCAGCTTACTGGACGGGACAGGGGAGACCCAGTACTTC. Its protein product is CASSLLDGTGETQYF.

The V call is TRBV19, the J call TRBJ1-2, with D perhaps TRBD1 (5 bases). The V end lost 1 base, the J end lost 8 bases, and 14 bases lay between the germline ends. The CDR3 has 14 residues. The germline gives CDR1 LNHDA, CDR2 SQIVND (reference sequence). Here the CDR3 DNA reads TGTGCCAGTAGTATAGCGCAGGGTTTGGGCGGCTACACCTTC. Translation gives CASSIAQGLGGYTF.

This chain joins TRBV9 and TRBJ2-5; TRBD2 agrees at 8 bases. J was trimmed by 5 bases and V by 3 bases; bases with no gene match: 15. The germline gives CDR1 SGDLS, CDR2 YYNGEE. The length of the CDR3 is 17 residues. CDR3 protein: CASSGDLGTSIEETQYF. CDR3 DNA sequence: TGTGCCAGCAGCGGAGACCTCGGGACTAGTATTGAGGAGACCCAGTACTTC.

J is TRBJ2-7 and V is TRBV18; TRBD1 agrees at 10 bases. Trimming took 4 bases from V and 5 from J; bases not matched to a gene: 5. The CDR3 has 14 amino acids. Germline CDR1 reads KGHSH; CDR2 reads LQKENI. The CDR3 reads CASSLGQGSDEQYF. The CDR3 nucleotides read TGTGCCAGCTCACTGGGACAGGGGAGCGACGAGCAGTACTTC.

This clone was seen only once. The rearrangement links TRBV28 to TRBJ1-2; 10 bases agree with TRBD1. CDR1 and CDR2 (germline): MDHEN, SYDVKM. V gave up 4 bases and J gave up 3 bases; unmatched junction bases: 5. CDR3 length: 15 residues. This chain's CDR3 is CASSSGTGVYYGYTF. CDR3 sequence (DNA): TGTGCCAGCAGTTCCGGGACAGGGGTTTACTATGGCTACACCTTC.

The V and J genes are TRBV7-6 and TRBJ1-5; D is possibly TRBD1 (5 bases). This CDR3 has 15 amino acids. Germline lookup yields CDR1 SGHVS and CDR2 FNYEAQ. V was clipped by 5 bases and J by 5 bases, with 16 bases between them. This chain's CDR3 is CASSQAPGIYQPQHF. CDR3 in DNA: TGTGCCAGCAGCCAAGCCCCAGGGATCTATCAGCCCCAGCATTTT. Complete variable domain (other parts from reference TRBV7-6 and TRBJ1-5): GAGVSQSPRYKVTKRGQDVALRCDPISGHVSLYWYRQALGQGPEFLTYFNYEAQQDKSGLPNDRFSAERPEGSISTLTIQRTEQRDSAMYRCASSQAPGIYQPQHFGDGTRLSIL.

The V and J genes are TRBV7-9 and TRBJ2-1; D is possibly TRBD1 (6 bases). V gave up 5 bases and J gave up 8 bases, with 19 bases separating them. Looked up from germline, CDR1 is SEHNR and CDR2 is FQNEAQ (reference sequence). There are 15 residues in the CDR3. The chain's CDR3 is CASSHPGTKVDEQFF. The DNA for the CDR3 is TGTGCCAGCAGCCACCCCGGGACAAAGGTCGATGAGCAGTTCTTC.

This clone has a single count. The J gene is TRBJ1-1, the V gene TRBV7-9; TRBD1 matches 8 bases. Germline V gives CDR1 SEHNR, CDR2 FQNEAQ (reference sequence). The J segment lost 10 bases and the V segment lost 1 base, leaving 8 bases of the junction unmatched. The length of the CDR3 is 14 residues. The CDR3 DNA sequence: TGTGCCAGCAGCTTAGGCGACAGGGGTCCGGGAGCTTTCTTT. Translating gives CASSLGDRGPGAFF.

This chain uses TRBV28 with TRBJ1-4; D is uncertain. This CDR3 has 13 amino acids. V shed 7 bases and J shed 3 bases, with 9 bases lying between them. CDR1 MDHEN and CDR2 SYDVKM come from the germline V gene. As DNA, the CDR3 is TGTGCCAGCATGAAGAGGGCTAATGAAAAACTGTTTTTT. Amino acid sequence: CASMKRANEKLFF.

This chain connects TRBV15 to TRBJ1-1, with TRBD1 matching over 7 bases. The V and J ends lost 1 base and 6 bases, in that order; junction bases with no gene match: 11. CDR1 is LNHNV and CDR2 is YYDKDF in the germline V gene (reference sequence). The CDR3 runs 16 residues. Here the CDR3 DNA reads TGTGCCACCAGCAGAGCGTCTGACAGGGTGAGGGCTGAAGCTTTCTTT. Amino acids: CATSRASDRVRAEAFF. The complete variable domain, with remaining parts taken from reference TRBV15 and TRBJ1-1, reads DAMVIQNPRYQVTQFGKPVTLSCSQTLNHNVMYWYQQKSSQAPKLLFHYYDKDFNNEADTPDNFQSRRPNTSFCFLDIRSPGLGDTAMYLCATSRASDRVRAEAFFGQGTRLTVV.

The chain employs TRBV27 and TRBJ1-4; TRBD1 agrees at 9 bases. CDR3 length: 15 amino acids. After removal of 2 bases from V and 7 bases from J, the junction contained 5 bases not matched to a gene. From germline, CDR1 is MNHEY and CDR2 SMNVEV (reference sequence). CDR3 coding DNA: TGTGCCAGCAGTTTAATGGGACAGGGAAGTGAAAAACTGTTTTTT. As protein: CASSLMGQGSEKLFF.

This chain joins TRBV7-2 and TRBJ1-6, with D perhaps matching TRBD1 (6 bases). Germline V gene data show CDR1 as SGHTA and CDR2 as FQGNSA. The CDR3 has 18 residues. Trimming cost V 5 bases and J 0 bases, with 17 bases left between them. The CDR3 DNA follows: TGTGCCAGCAGCCCCAGGGGAACTGATGGCTCCTATAATTCACCCCTCCACTTT. Its protein is CASSPRGTDGSYNSPLHF.

V and J are TRBV15 and TRBJ2-5; maybe TRBD2 (6 bases). The CDR3 spans 14 residues. Trimming pared 5 bases from V and 0 bases from J, leaving 10 bases between. The germline gives CDR1 LNHNV, CDR2 YYDKDF (reference sequence). The CDR3 DNA is TGTGCCACCAGCGCCCGGGACTACCAAGAGACCCAGTACTTC. Encoded protein: CATSARDYQETQYF. The variable domain in full, completed from reference TRBV15 and TRBJ2-5, reads DAMVIQNPRYQVTQFGKPVTLSCSQTLNHNVMYWYQQKSSQAPKLLFHYYDKDFNNEADTPDNFQSRRPNTSFCFLDIRSPGLGDTAMYLCATSARDYQETQYFGPGTRLLVL.

The rearrangement joins TRBV11-3 to TRBJ1-1, with 8 bases identical to TRBD1. Germline V gene sequence: CDR1 SGHNT, CDR2 YENEEA. The J segment lost 5 bases and the V segment lost 5 bases, leaving 4 bases of the junction unmatched. The CDR3 totals 13 residues. CDR3 amino acids: CASSSQGATEAFF. The DNA for the CDR3 is TGTGCCAGCAGCAGCCAGGGGGCGACTGAAGCTTTCTTT.

CDR3 in amino acids: CASSFSKAYNEQFF. The CDR3, as DNA: TGTGCCAGCAGCTTCTCTAAAGCTTACAATGAGCAGTTCTTC. The V call is TRBV5-4, the J call TRBJ2-1; D unresolved. The V gene lost 2 bases and the J gene lost 4 bases, with 10 bases spanning the gap. Per germline, CDR1 SGHNT and CDR2 YYREEE (reference sequence). This CDR3 is 14 amino acids long.

This clone appeared a single time. The CDR3 loop is CASSQGTTPSGNSPLHF. CDR3 nucleotide sequence: TGCGCCAGCAGCCAAGGGACAACCCCCTCAGGCAATTCACCCCTCCACTTT. The chain combines TRBV4-1 with TRBJ1-6; D might be TRBD1 (5 bases). CDR1 and CDR2 (germline): MGHRA, YSYEKL. With 1 base removed from V and 7 bases from J, the gap between germline ends came to 17 bases. The CDR3 runs to 17 residues.